A single sample is the source of the 32 T cell receptor beta chains below, sequenced in a study of T cell responses to AZD1222 COVID-19 vaccine. The assay was immunoSEQ multiplex PCR, and TCRdb's table has in-frame clones only and misses some. The data contain around 120,000 clones, 80% to 95% of them singletons. The specimen comprised peripheral blood, sampled 28 days after the second AZD1222 dose. Source of these receptors: an adult who received the AZD1222 COVID-19 vaccine.

This clone was observed a single time. V and J are TRBV5-4 and TRBJ1-3; D unresolved. V lost 2 bases and J 0 bases, leaving 9 bases between the germline ends. The germline V gene has CDR1 SGHNT and CDR2 YYREEE (reference sequence). The CDR3 covers 15 residues. CDR3 nucleotides: TGTGCCAGCAGCTTTTCGGGCTCCTCTGGAAACACCATATATTTT. It yields the protein CASSFSGSSGNTIYF.

The chain recombines TRBV7-9 with TRBJ1-2; possible D gene TRBD1, 5 bases. V shed 3 bases and J shed 3 bases, with 14 bases lying between them. CDR3 length: 15 amino acids. Germline values: CDR1 SEHNR, CDR2 FQNEAQ (reference sequence). CDR3 in DNA: TGTGCCAGCAGCTTGGCGGGGCTGGGCTACTATGGCTACACCTTC. Translating gives CASSLAGLGYYGYTF.

The chain combines TRBV5-1 with TRBJ1-6; 8 nucleotides agree with TRBD1. Germline values: CDR1 SGHRS, CDR2 YFSETQ. The CDR3 has 18 residues. Trimming at V came to 1 base and at J to 0 bases, leaving 6 bases not matched to a gene. In DNA form, the CDR3 reads TGCGCCAGCAGCTTGCTCGACAGGGGAGCCTCCTATAATTCACCCCTCCACTTT. Amino acids: CASSLLDRGASYNSPLHF.

The chain combines TRBV7-2 with TRBJ2-5; D may match TRBD1 or TRBD2 (7 bases each). The CDR3 contains 14 residues. V was trimmed by 6 bases and J by 6 bases, leaving 17 bases between them. The V gene's germline CDR1 is SGHTA and CDR2 FQGNSA. CDR3 nucleotides: TGTGCCAGCAGATTGTGGCAGGGGGGGAAGACCCAGTACTTC. Its protein is CASRLWQGGKTQYF.

This sequence joins TRBV29-1 and TRBJ2-1; D may be TRBD2 (6 bases). V was shortened by 1 base and J by 6 bases, with 25 bases between the two germline ends. This CDR3 spans 18 amino acids. Germline values: CDR1 SQVTM, CDR2 ANQGSEA. CDR3 DNA sequence: TGCAGCGTTGAAGTAAGCCCGGGACTCCGAAGGCCGGGCAATGAGCAGTTCTTC. It translates to CSVEVSPGLRRPGNEQFF.

The CDR3 reads CASSPGTSLGTQYF. CDR3 nucleotide sequence: TGTGCCAGCAGCCCCGGGACTAGCTTGGGTACGCAGTATTTT. J is TRBJ2-3 and V is TRBV7-9; 9 nucleotides agree with TRBD2. CDR1 and CDR2 (germline): SEHNR, FQNEAQ (reference sequence). The CDR3 contains 14 residues. V was clipped by 5 bases and J by 8 bases; unmatched bases: 8. Using reference TRBV7-9 and TRBJ2-3 for the parts outside the CDR3, the full variable domain is DTGVSQNPRHKITKRGQNVTFRCDPISEHNRLYWYRQTLGQGPEFLTYFQNEAQLEKSRLLSDRFSAERPKGSFSTLEIQRTEQGDSAMYLCASSPGTSLGTQYFGPGTRLTVL.

This sequence joins TRBV28 and TRBJ1-5, with D unclear. Germline values: CDR1 MDHEN, CDR2 SYDVKM. This CDR3 contains 14 residues. Deletions cut 4 bases from V and 2 bases from J, with 9 bases between. CDR3 protein: CASSSHGGNQPQHF. CDR3 nucleotides: TGTGCCAGCAGTTCTCACGGGGGCAATCAGCCCCAGCATTTT.

This chain links TRBV3-1 (or the pseudogene TRBV3-2) with TRBJ2-4, with a tentative D call TRBD1 (6 bases). This CDR3 has 13 amino acids. V was clipped by 3 bases and J by 4 bases, with 7 bases between them. Looked up from germline, CDR1 is LGHDT and CDR2 is YNNKEL (reference sequence). CDR3 loop: CASSHGQKNIQYF. CDR3 sequence (DNA): TGTGCCAGCAGCCACGGACAGAAAAACATTCAGTACTTC.

This clone was recorded once. This sequence joins TRBV2 and TRBJ2-7; D is perhaps TRBD1 or TRBD2 (5 bases each). Trimming cost V 10 bases and J 0 bases, with 13 bases left between them. The CDR3 runs 13 residues. Germline lookup yields CDR1 SNHLY and CDR2 FYNNEI. The CDR3 DNA is TGTGCCATCACCGGGACCGACTCCTACGAGCAGTACTTC. It yields the protein CAITGTDSYEQYF.

V gene TRBV7-2 combines with J gene TRBJ1-6; D is unresolved. Germline CDR1 reads SGHTA; CDR2 reads FQGNSA. The V end lost 0 bases, the J end lost 9 bases, and 9 bases lay between the germline ends. The CDR3 covers 14 residues. The CDR3 nucleotides read TGTGCCAGCAGCTTAGCAATATGGGGTTCACCCCTCCACTTT. Translating gives CASSLAIWGSPLHF.

J is TRBJ2-2 and V is TRBV4-1; no clear D gene. V was clipped by 0 bases and J by 6 bases, with 11 bases between them. In germline, CDR1 is MGHRA, CDR2 YSYEKL. This CDR3 comprises 15 residues. The CDR3 reads CASSQDEAIPGELFF. The CDR3, as DNA: TGCGCCAGCAGCCAAGATGAGGCGATTCCCGGGGAGCTGTTTTTT.

V gene TRBV20-1 combines with J gene TRBJ2-7; TRBD1 agrees at 8 bases. The germline V gene has CDR1 DFQATT and CDR2 SNEGSKA (reference sequence). The CDR3 runs to 17 residues. V was clipped by 3 bases and J by 1 base; unmatched bases: 14. CDR3 sequence: CSASGISSGTGSYEQYF. The CDR3, as DNA: TGCAGTGCTAGTGGAATCAGCTCGGGGACAGGATCCTACGAGCAGTACTTC.

The chain carries TRBV7-2 and TRBJ1-1, with D possibly matching TRBD1 (5 bases). CDR3 length: 13 residues. V gave up 1 base and J gave up 5 bases, with 8 bases separating them. CDR1 is SGHTA and CDR2 is FQGNSA in the germline V gene. Here the CDR3 reads CASSLERQTEAFF. DNA for the CDR3: TGTGCCAGCAGCTTAGAGAGACAGACTGAAGCTTTCTTT.

The chain employs TRBV28 and TRBJ1-5; D call uncertain. In germline, CDR1 is MDHEN, CDR2 SYDVKM. There are 13 residues in the CDR3. The V gene lost 2 bases and the J gene lost 4 bases, with 6 bases spanning the gap. CDR3 protein: CASSLEANQPQHF. The CDR3 DNA reads TGTGCCAGCAGTTTAGAGGCAAATCAGCCCCAGCATTTT.

The rearrangement joins TRBV6-5 to TRBJ2-1; D gene ambiguous. The CDR3 runs to 11 residues. CDR1 is MNHEY, CDR2 SVGAGI, per germline. The V and J ends lost 5 bases and 4 bases respectively, with 3 bases between them. CDR3 bases: TGTGCCAGCAGTCAGTACAATGAGCAGTTCTTC. Its translation is CASSQYNEQFF.

This clone appeared a single time. The gene calls are TRBV7-2 and TRBJ1-1; 8 nucleotides match TRBD1. This CDR3 is 13 amino acids long. From germline, CDR1 is SGHTA and CDR2 FQGNSA. Germline trimming cut 2 bases from V and 8 bases from J; bases unmatched to any gene: 4. In DNA form, the CDR3 reads TGTGCCAGCAGCTTAACAGGGGGAATAGAAGCTTTCTTT. The encoded protein is CASSLTGGIEAFF.

The V call is TRBV7-2, the J call TRBJ2-1; D is unclear. With 2 bases removed from V and 6 bases from J, the gap between germline ends came to 8 bases. This CDR3 is built from 13 residues. CDR1 and CDR2 (germline): SGHTA, FQGNSA. CDR3 sequence reads: CASSLFTSNEQFF. The CDR3 bases are TGTGCCAGCAGCTTATTTACCTCCAATGAGCAGTTCTTC.

This clone was detected only a few times. The chain joins TRBV5-1 to TRBJ2-2; D remains unclear. V was cut by 1 base and J by 0 bases, with 4 bases left in between. The CDR3 contains 14 residues. Germline values: CDR1 SGHRS, CDR2 YFSETQ. The CDR3 sequence is CASSLTANTGELFF. CDR3 coding DNA: TGCGCCAGCAGCTTGACAGCGAACACCGGGGAGCTGTTTTTT. Drawing the rest from reference TRBV5-1 and TRBJ2-2, the complete variable domain is KAGVTQTPRYLIKTRGQQVTLSCSPISGHRSVSWYQQTPGQGLQFLFEYFSETQRNKGNFPGRFSGRQFSNSRSEMNVSTLELGDSALYLCASSLTANTGELFFGEGSRLTVL.

CDR3 protein: CASSQLPLGNTEAFF. The CDR3 DNA sequence: TGTGCCAGCAGCCAACTGCCCTTAGGGAACACTGAAGCTTTCTTT. The chain couples TRBV3-1 (or the pseudogene TRBV3-2) to TRBJ1-1; D is uncertain. Germline-derived CDR1 and CDR2 are LGHDT and YNNKEL (reference sequence). V lost 2 bases and J lost 1, with 11 bases in between. The CDR3 extends over 15 amino acids.

The gene calls are TRBV19 and TRBJ2-2, with 8 bases lining up with TRBD1. Germline CDR1 is LNHDA and CDR2 is SQIVND (reference sequence). Unmatched junction bases numbered 5, after V lost 5 bases and J lost 6 bases. The CDR3 runs to 14 residues. The CDR3 coding sequence is TGTGCCAGTAGTGTGGACAGGGCCCCCGGGGAGCTGTTTTTT. It translates to CASSVDRAPGELFF.

CDR3 sequence: CASSSRAGTGFDEQYF. DNA for the CDR3: TGTGCCAGCAGTTCCCGGGCCGGGACAGGGTTCGACGAGCAGTACTTC. This chain joins TRBV28 and TRBJ2-7; TRBD1 aligns across 9 bases. CDR1 and CDR2 from the germline V gene are MDHEN and SYDVKM. The V and J ends lost 4 bases and 5 bases, in that order; junction bases with no gene match: 12. CDR3 size: 16 residues.

CDR3 sequence reads: CASRRRDIDNSPLHF. In DNA form, the CDR3 reads TGTGCCAGCAGACGCCGGGACATTGATAATTCACCCCTCCACTTT. The V gene is TRBV6-5, the J gene TRBJ1-6; perhaps TRBD1 as D (6 bases). V lost 6 bases to trimming and J lost 5 bases, with 14 bases between them. This CDR3 has 15 residues. Germline CDR1 and CDR2: MNHEY and SVGAGI.

CDR3 protein: CASSRGVGDEQFF. The CDR3 nucleotides are TGTGCCAGTAGTAGGGGTGTGGGGGATGAGCAGTTCTTC. V is TRBV19 and J is TRBJ2-1, with D perhaps given as TRBD1 or TRBD2 (5 bases each). Trimming removed 4 bases at V and 8 bases at J, with 12 bases between. The CDR3 has 13 amino acids. Germline-derived CDR1 and CDR2 are LNHDA and SQIVND (reference sequence).

The CDR3: CATGTGYIGYTF. The CDR3 DNA is TGTGCCACAGGGACAGGGTATATTGGCTACACCTTC. V usage is TRBV28 and J usage is TRBJ1-2, with 9 bases aligning to TRBD1. The germline CDR1 and CDR2 sequences are MDHEN and SYDVKM. V shed 10 bases, J shed 7 bases, and the junction held 7 bases outside the gene matches. The CDR3 length is 12 residues.

The chain links TRBV4-1 to TRBJ1-4; maybe TRBD1 (5 bases). Trimming removed 1 base from V and 5 bases from J, with 8 bases in between. The CDR3 covers 14 residues. Germline assignment: CDR1 MGHRA and CDR2 YSYEKL. DNA for the CDR3: TGCGCCAGCAGCCAAGTATCAGGGAATGAAAAACTGTTTTTT. Translated, it gives CASSQVSGNEKLFF.

The gene calls are TRBV11-3 and TRBJ2-7, with TRBD2 identical over 8 bases. V lost 5 bases to trimming and J lost 1 base; unmatched junction nucleotides: 1. CDR3 size: 13 residues. Germline-derived CDR1 and CDR2 are SGHNT and YENEEA. In nucleotides, the CDR3 is TGTGCCAGCAGCAGCGGGAGTTCCTACGAGCAGTACTTC. Its translation: CASSSGSSYEQYF.

The chain links TRBV4-1 to TRBJ1-3; D is undetermined. Germline CDR1 is MGHRA and CDR2 is YSYEKL. This CDR3 has 14 residues. V was trimmed by 0 bases and J by 3 bases, leaving 6 bases between them. The CDR3 bases are TGCGCCAGCAGCCAAGATTTTGGTGGAAACACCATATATTTT. This encodes CASSQDFGGNTIYF.

This clone was recorded once. The rearrangement links TRBV5-1 to TRBJ2-7; D is perhaps TRBD2 (5 bases). The V gene lost 2 bases and the J gene lost 2 bases, with 11 bases spanning the gap. Germline values: CDR1 SGHRS, CDR2 YFSETQ. The CDR3 contains 14 residues. The DNA for the CDR3 is TGCGCCAGCAGCTTCTGGCCGGGAACCTACGAGCAGTACTTC. Encoded protein: CASSFWPGTYEQYF.

This chain joins TRBV28 and TRBJ2-1; TRBD2 matches 7 bases. Germline loops: CDR1 MDHEN, CDR2 SYDVKM. The V segment lost 7 bases and the J segment 6 bases; nucleotides outside the gene matches: 6. This CDR3 region has 13 residues. The CDR3 DNA reads as TGTGCCAGCACTACTAGCGTTTCCAATGAGCAGTTCTTC. This gives the protein CASTTSVSNEQFF.

This clone was recorded once. The V gene is TRBV5-1, the J gene TRBJ2-5; weak D call: TRBD2 (5 bases). The germline gives CDR1 SGHRS, CDR2 YFSETQ. Trimming stripped 2 bases from V and 5 bases from J, with 13 bases between. This CDR3 is 14 amino acids long. The CDR3 coding sequence is TGCGCCAGCAGCTTCCCCCGGGGAGTGGAGACCCAGTACTTC. Translating gives CASSFPRGVETQYF.

The V call is TRBV19, the J call TRBJ1-2; 8 bases fit TRBD1. CDR3 size: 14 residues. V shed 5 bases, J shed 8 bases, and the junction held 10 bases outside the gene matches. Germline V lookup: CDR1 LNHDA, CDR2 SQIVND (reference sequence). The chain's CDR3 is CASSSYDRGNGYTF. CDR3 sequence (DNA): TGTGCCAGTAGTTCCTACGACAGGGGAAACGGCTACACCTTC. Drawing the rest from reference TRBV19 and TRBJ1-2, the complete variable domain is DGGITQSPKYLFRKEGQNVTLSCEQNLNHDAMYWYRQDPGQGLRLIYYSQIVNDFQKGDIAEGYSVSREKKESFPLTVTSAQKNPTAFYLCASSSYDRGNGYTFGSGTRLTVV.

This clone has only a few counts. The rearrangement uses TRBV10-2 and TRBJ1-2; D ambiguous. The ends were cut back, 4 bases at V and 5 bases at J, with 20 bases in the middle. Germline lookup yields CDR1 WSHSY and CDR2 SAAADI. This CDR3 is 16 amino acids long. CDR3 coding DNA: TGCGCCAGCAGTGGGAGGGAACCCCATAGGAGGTATGGCTACACCTTC. Amino acid sequence: CASSGREPHRRYGYTF.